This TCR beta chain comes out of a study of spatial heterogeneity in lung cancer. The study's findings and limits: Counts that tracked tumor mutation counts were those of expanded intratumoral alpha and beta TCRs. Coverage estimated for tumor T cells reached around 6.3% for alpha chains and under 15% for beta chains.

A note on this clonotype: The target antigen is unknown.

Every TCR cDNA molecule bore its own unique molecular identifier. Via MiXCR, TCRdb re-called the 5' RACE reads, giving one row per CDR3 protein. This table has about 29,000 distinct CDR3 sequences, about 7% appearing once. Germline-derived CDR1 and CDR2 are SGHNT and YYREEE (reference sequence). V dropped 5 bases and J dropped 5; count of bases not matched to a gene: 4. The CDR3 runs 13 residues. This sample's time point: sample taken at primary tumor resection. Samples were obtained from more than 70 donors, all untreated early-stage non-small cell lung cancer patients. The sequenced material consisted of unsorted whole RNA from tumor, nontumor lung or frozen PBMC.

This clonotype was obtained from a male donor with early-stage non-small cell lung cancer. The V and J genes are TRBV5-4 and TRBJ2-1; TRBD2 matches at 7 bases. This specimen consisted of lung tumor tissue, obtained at surgery. CDR3 region: CASSRGDNNEQFF. In DNA, the CDR3 is TGTGCCAGCAGTCGGGGGGATAACAATGAGCAGTTCTTC.